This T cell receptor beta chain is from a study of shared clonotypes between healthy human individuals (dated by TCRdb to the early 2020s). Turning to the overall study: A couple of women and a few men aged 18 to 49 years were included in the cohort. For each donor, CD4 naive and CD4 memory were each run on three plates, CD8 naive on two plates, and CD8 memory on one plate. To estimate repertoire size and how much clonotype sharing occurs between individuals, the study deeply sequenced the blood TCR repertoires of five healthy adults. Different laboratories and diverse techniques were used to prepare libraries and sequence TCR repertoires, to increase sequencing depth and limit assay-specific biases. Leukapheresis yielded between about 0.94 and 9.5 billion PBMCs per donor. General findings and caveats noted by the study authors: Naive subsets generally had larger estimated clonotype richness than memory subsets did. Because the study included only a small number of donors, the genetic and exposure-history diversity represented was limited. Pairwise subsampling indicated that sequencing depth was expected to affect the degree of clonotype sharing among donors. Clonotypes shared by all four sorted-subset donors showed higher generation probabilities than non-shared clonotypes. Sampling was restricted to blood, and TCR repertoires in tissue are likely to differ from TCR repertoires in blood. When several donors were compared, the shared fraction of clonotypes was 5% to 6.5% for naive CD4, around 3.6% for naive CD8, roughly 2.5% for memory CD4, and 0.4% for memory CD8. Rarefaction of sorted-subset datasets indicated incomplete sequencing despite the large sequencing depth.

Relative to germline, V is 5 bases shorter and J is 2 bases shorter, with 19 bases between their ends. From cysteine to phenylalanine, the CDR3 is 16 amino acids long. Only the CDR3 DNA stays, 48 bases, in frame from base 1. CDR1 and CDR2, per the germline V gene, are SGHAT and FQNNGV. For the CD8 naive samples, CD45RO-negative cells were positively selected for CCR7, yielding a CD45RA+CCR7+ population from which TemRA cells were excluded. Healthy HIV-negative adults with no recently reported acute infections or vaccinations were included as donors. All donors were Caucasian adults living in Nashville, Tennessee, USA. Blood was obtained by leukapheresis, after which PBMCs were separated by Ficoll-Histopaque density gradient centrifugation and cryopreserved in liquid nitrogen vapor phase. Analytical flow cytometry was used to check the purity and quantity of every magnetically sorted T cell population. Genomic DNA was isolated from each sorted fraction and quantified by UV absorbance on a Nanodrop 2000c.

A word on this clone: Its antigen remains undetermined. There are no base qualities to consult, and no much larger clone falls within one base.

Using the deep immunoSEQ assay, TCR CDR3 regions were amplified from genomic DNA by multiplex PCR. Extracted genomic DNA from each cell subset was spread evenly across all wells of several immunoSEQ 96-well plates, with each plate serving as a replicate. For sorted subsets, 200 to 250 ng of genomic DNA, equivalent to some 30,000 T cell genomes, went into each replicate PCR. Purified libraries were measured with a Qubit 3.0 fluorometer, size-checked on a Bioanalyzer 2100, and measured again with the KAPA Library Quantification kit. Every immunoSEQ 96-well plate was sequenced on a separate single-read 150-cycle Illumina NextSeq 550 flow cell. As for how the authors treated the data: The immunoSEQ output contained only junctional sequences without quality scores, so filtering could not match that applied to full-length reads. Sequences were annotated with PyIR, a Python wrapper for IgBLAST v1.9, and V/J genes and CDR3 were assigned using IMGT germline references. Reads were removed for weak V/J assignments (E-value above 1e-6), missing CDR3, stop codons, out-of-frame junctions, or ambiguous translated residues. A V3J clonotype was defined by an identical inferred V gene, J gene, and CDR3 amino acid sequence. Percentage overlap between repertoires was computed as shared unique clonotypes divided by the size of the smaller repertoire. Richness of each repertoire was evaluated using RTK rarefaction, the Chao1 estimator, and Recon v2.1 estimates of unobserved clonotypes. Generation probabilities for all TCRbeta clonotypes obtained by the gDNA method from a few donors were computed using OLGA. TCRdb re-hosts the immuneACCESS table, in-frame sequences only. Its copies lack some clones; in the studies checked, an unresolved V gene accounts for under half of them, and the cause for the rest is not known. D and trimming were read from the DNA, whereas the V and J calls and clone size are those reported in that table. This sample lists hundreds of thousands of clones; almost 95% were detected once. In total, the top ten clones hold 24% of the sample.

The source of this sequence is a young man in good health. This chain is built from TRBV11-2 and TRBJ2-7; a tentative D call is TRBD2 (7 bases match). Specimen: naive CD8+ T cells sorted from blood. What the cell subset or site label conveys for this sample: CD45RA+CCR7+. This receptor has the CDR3 CASSILRGRVAYEQYF. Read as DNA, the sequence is TGTGCCAGCAGCATACTTAGGGGGAGGGTAGCCTACGAGCAGTACTTC.